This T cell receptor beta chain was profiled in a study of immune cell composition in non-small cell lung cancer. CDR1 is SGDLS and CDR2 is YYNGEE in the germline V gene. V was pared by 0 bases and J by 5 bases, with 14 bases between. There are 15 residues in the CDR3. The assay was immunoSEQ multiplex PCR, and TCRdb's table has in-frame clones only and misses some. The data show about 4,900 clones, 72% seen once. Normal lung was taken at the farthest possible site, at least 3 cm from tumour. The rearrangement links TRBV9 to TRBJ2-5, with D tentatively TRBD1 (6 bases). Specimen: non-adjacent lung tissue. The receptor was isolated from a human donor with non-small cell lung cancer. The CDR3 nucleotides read TGTGCCAGCAGCGTAGTTCTGGGGGCGGAGGAGACCCAGTACTTC. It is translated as CASSVVLGAEETQYF.